These 32 T cell receptor beta chains were all obtained from the same sample, sequenced in a study of cytomegalovirus exposure and HLA in healthy donors. The PCR made use of 60 Vbeta and 13 Jbeta primers. The method was immunoSEQ multiplex PCR; TCRdb's version includes in-frame clones alone and lacks a portion of them. The sample shows under 200,000 clones, roughly 84% of them seen only once. Sample: PBMCs. These TCRs come from a man aged 25-45 years in good health and CMV-seropositive.

V usage is TRBV21-1 and J usage is TRBJ2-7; TRBD2 is the table's D call, not checked against the DNA. TRBV21-1 is classified as a pseudogene. The CDR3 has 13 amino acids. As DNA, the CDR3 is TGTGCCAGCAGCCTAGTGCCCTCCTACGAGCAGTACGTC. As protein: CASSLVPSYEQYV.

This clone has a handful of counts. The chain combines TRBV5-6 with TRBJ2-3; tentatively, D is TRBD1 (6 bases). Per germline, CDR1 SGHDT and CDR2 YYEEEE. The CDR3 is 14 residues long. V was clipped by 3 bases and J by 6 bases, with 14 bases between them. The CDR3 reads CASSWTTGTDTQYF. The CDR3 DNA sequence: TGTGCCAGCAGCTGGACGACAGGTACGGATACGCAGTATTTT.

The chain has TRBV27 and TRBJ1-1; 7 bases fit TRBD1. The germline gives CDR1 MNHEY, CDR2 SMNVEV (reference sequence). J was trimmed by 1 base and V by 5 bases; bases with no gene match: 10. There are 16 residues in the CDR3. The CDR3 sequence: CASSRSWAGGNTEAFF. In DNA, the CDR3 is TGTGCCAGCAGTAGGTCTTGGGCAGGGGGGAACACTGAAGCTTTCTTT.

Concerning this clone: The junction departs from the called germline gene at one end, perhaps through a read error. The gene calls are TRBV7-7 and TRBJ2-1, with 9 bases identical to TRBD2. CDR1 is SSHAT and CDR2 is FNYEAQ in the germline V gene (reference sequence). The CDR3 has 13 residues. The CDR3 spells CASSSQTSGEQFF. As DNA, the CDR3 is TGTGCTAGCAGCTCTCAGACTAGCGGTGAGCAGTTCTTC.

This clone has more than one count but fewer than ten. The chain joins TRBV15 to TRBJ2-7; tentative D call: TRBD1 (5 bases). Germline V gene data show CDR1 as LNHNV and CDR2 as YYDKDF (reference sequence). V was trimmed by 2 bases and J by 6 bases, leaving 20 bases between them. This CDR3 is 16 amino acids long. Here the CDR3 DNA reads TGTGCCACCAGCAGAACAGGCGAATCGACCTCGCTCGAGCAGTACTTC. This translates into CATSRTGESTSLEQYF.

The chain is built from TRBV7-2 and TRBJ2-1; 11 nucleotides line up with TRBD2. The CDR3 sequence is 17 residues long. V shed 3 bases and J 1 base; nucleotides not matched to a gene: 5. Germline assignment: CDR1 SGHTA and CDR2 FQGNSA. The CDR3 nucleotides are TGTGCCAGCAGCTTTTCCGGGACTAGCGGTTCCTACAATGAGCAGTTCTTC. This encodes CASSFSGTSGSYNEQFF.

V is TRBV4-2 and J is TRBJ2-3, with D possibly matching TRBD1 (5 bases). Germline-derived CDR1 and CDR2 are LGHNA and YNFKEQ. This CDR3 has 16 amino acids. Deletions cut 1 base from V and 0 bases from J, with 11 bases between. CDR3 sequence (DNA): TGTGCCAGCAGCCAAGTTGACAGCCTCAGCACAGATACGCAGTATTTT. As protein: CASSQVDSLSTDTQYF.

V gene TRBV12-2 combines with J gene TRBJ1-5. TRBV12-2 is termed a pseudogene. This CDR3 is built from 13 residues. CDR3 DNA sequence: TGTGCAAGTCGCTTAGCCCGAGCACAGCCCCAGCATTTT. It codes for CASRLARAQPQHF.

V gene TRBV7-9 combines with J gene TRBJ1-1, with 7 bases identical to TRBD1. Germline lookup yields CDR1 SEHNR and CDR2 FQNEAQ (reference sequence). The trim removed 3 bases at V and 8 bases at J, leaving 6 bases unmatched. The CDR3 totals 13 residues. CDR3 bases: TGTGCCAGCAGCTTTTCGGGACAGTTAGAAGCTTTCTTT. Its translation: CASSFSGQLEAFF.

The chain uses TRBV7-9 and TRBJ1-1; TRBD1 matches at 7 bases. The CDR3 is 14 amino acids. With 1 base clipped from V and 10 bases from J, the junction kept 9 bases outside the gene matches. Germline V gene data show CDR1 as SEHNR and CDR2 as FQNEAQ (reference sequence). The CDR3 is CASSLEGARRTAFF. CDR3 sequence (DNA): TGTGCCAGCAGCTTAGAGGGGGCCCGAAGGACAGCTTTCTTT. The full variable domain, in which reference TRBV7-9 and TRBJ1-1 provide the parts outside the CDR3, is DTGVSQNPRHKITKRGQNVTFRCDPISEHNRLYWYRQTLGQGPEFLTYFQNEAQLEKSRLLSDRFSAERPKGSFSTLEIQRTEQGDSAMYLCASSLEGARRTAFFGQGTRLTVV.

The V and J genes are TRBV5-1 and TRBJ2-7; D unclear. This CDR3 is 13 amino acids long. Trimming removed 0 bases at V and 3 bases at J, with 7 bases between. The germline gives CDR1 SGHRS, CDR2 YFSETQ. CDR3 DNA: TGCGCCAGCAGCTTGGACTTGAGCTACGAGCAGTACTTC. Translated, it gives CASSLDLSYEQYF.

This chain uses TRBV2 with TRBJ2-7; D is possibly TRBD1 (5 bases). Germline V gene sequence: CDR1 SNHLY, CDR2 FYNNEI. CDR3 length equals 11 residues. The CDR3 DNA is TGTGCCAGCAAACATGGAGACAGAGGTCACGTC. The encoded protein is CASKHGDRGHV.

The chain employs TRBV9 and TRBJ1-1, with D possibly TRBD1 on 5 matching bases. Trimming removed 2 bases from V and 4 bases from J, with 24 bases in between. Germline V lookup: CDR1 SGDLS, CDR2 YYNGEE. The CDR3 is made up of 18 amino acids. The DNA of the CDR3 is TGTGCCAGCAGCGTCCTAGCCCCGGACGGCGTGGGGGGCACTGAAGCTTTCTTT. Its protein product is CASSVLAPDGVGGTEAFF.

This rearrangement joins TRBV30 to TRBJ1-1, with a possible D match to TRBD1 (6 bases). CDR3 length: 14 amino acids. V was clipped by 2 bases and J by 2 bases, with 12 bases between them. The germline V gene encodes CDR1 GTSNPN and CDR2 SVGIG (reference sequence). The CDR3 reads CAWSRTRGNTEAFF. As DNA, the CDR3 is TGTGCCTGGAGTAGGACCAGGGGCAACACTGAAGCTTTCTTT.

The V and J genes are TRBV15 and TRBJ2-3, with TRBD2 matching 10 bases. The CDR3 runs 14 residues. V gave up 6 bases and J gave up 6 bases; unmatched junction bases: 6. The germline CDR1 and CDR2 sequences are LNHNV and YYDKDF (reference sequence). The CDR3 spells CATRLAGEVDTQYF. The CDR3 coding sequence is TGTGCCACCAGGCTAGCGGGAGAGGTCGATACGCAGTATTTT.

The chain is built from TRBV5-6 and TRBJ2-3, with TRBD2 as a possible D gene (5 bases). The germline V gene encodes CDR1 SGHDT and CDR2 YYEEEE. V lost 1 base to trimming and J lost 0 bases, with 21 bases between them. The CDR3 is 19 amino acids. The DNA of the CDR3 is TGTGCCAGCAGCTTGAACCTCTTGTTTCCTAGCCTGAGCACAGATACGCAGTATTTT. Protein product: CASSLNLLFPSLSTDTQYF.

The rearrangement joins TRBV2 to TRBJ2-7; the match to TRBD2 covers 7 bases. The CDR3 contains 16 residues. The germline gives CDR1 SNHLY, CDR2 FYNNEI. Trimming removed 1 base from V and 1 base from J; junction bases left unmatched: 7. The CDR3 sequence is CASSEGGGILSYEQYV. CDR3 DNA: TGTGCCAGCAGTGAAGGCGGGGGTATTCTTTCCTACGAGCAGTACGTC.

The genes are TRBV13 and TRBJ2-3; TRBD2 aligns across 12 bases. The V gene end was trimmed by 5 bases and the J gene end by 0 bases; junction bases not matched to a gene: 9. Germline values: CDR1 PRHDT, CDR2 FYEKMQ (reference sequence). CDR3 size: 18 residues. CDR3 in amino acids: CASSLLAGGPSSTDTQYF. In DNA form, the CDR3 reads TGTGCCAGCAGCCTTCTAGCGGGAGGGCCATCTAGCACAGATACGCAGTATTTT.

The V call is TRBV2, the J call TRBJ2-2; tentatively, D is TRBD2 (5 bases). The CDR3 loop spans 13 amino acids. Germline V gives CDR1 SNHLY, CDR2 FYNNEI. Trimming took 8 bases from V and 4 from J, leaving 11 bases between them. In DNA, the CDR3 is TGTGCCAGCCGGGGTCGTTCCACCGGGGAGCTGTTTTTT. Protein product: CASRGRSTGELFF.

V and J are TRBV9 and TRBJ2-3; TRBD2 matches 7 bases. Germline CDR1 SGDLS, CDR2 YYNGEE. The CDR3 totals 14 residues. Trimming cost V 2 bases and J 5 bases; bases outside gene matches: 5. CDR3 DNA sequence: TGTGCCAGCAGCGTCGAGGGAGGGATAGATACGCAGTATTTT. Residues: CASSVEGGIDTQYF.

The gene calls are TRBV6-1 and TRBJ2-3; 12 nucleotides align to TRBD2. CDR1 is MNHNS, CDR2 SASEGT, per germline. The CDR3 spans 16 residues. V lost 4 bases and J lost 3; bases outside the gene matches: 5. The CDR3 reads CASSVLAGGVTDTQYF. In nucleotides, the CDR3 is TGTGCCAGCAGTGTACTAGCGGGAGGTGTGACAGATACGCAGTATTTT.

The CDR3 nucleotides read TGTGCCAGCAGCTTTACCTTACCGGTTAATGAGCAGTTCTTC. It translates to CASSFTLPVNEQFF. The rearrangement links TRBV7-9 to TRBJ2-1; D is uncertain. CDR1 SEHNR and CDR2 FQNEAQ come from the germline V gene (reference sequence). V was clipped by 3 bases and J by 7 bases, with 13 bases between them. The CDR3 totals 14 residues.

The chain links TRBV10-3 to TRBJ2-1; TRBD2 matches 9 bases. Germline values: CDR1 ENHRY, CDR2 SYGVKD. The length of the CDR3 is 18 residues. V shed 0 bases and J 7 bases; nucleotides not matched to a gene: 13. The CDR3 loop reads CAISESSGAGGSRNEQFF. CDR3 coding DNA: TGTGCCATCAGTGAGTCGAGCGGAGCGGGAGGATCGAGAAATGAGCAGTTCTTC.

The gene calls are TRBV7-9 and TRBJ1-4; maybe TRBD1 (6 bases). V dropped 5 bases and J dropped 0 bases, with 13 bases sitting between them. This CDR3 is built from 16 residues. Germline CDR1 is SEHNR and CDR2 is FQNEAQ (reference sequence). Written as DNA, the CDR3 is TGTGCCAGCAGCCAGGGGCCCGATTCAACTAATGAAAAACTGTTTTTT. Amino acids: CASSQGPDSTNEKLFF.

V gene TRBV7-8 combines with J gene TRBJ1-4; no firm D call. This CDR3 is built from 13 residues. Germline CDR1 SGHVS, CDR2 FQNEAQ. V was shortened by 1 base and J by 5 bases, with 5 bases between the two germline ends. CDR3 region: CASSLGENEKLFF. The DNA of the CDR3 is TGTGCCAGCAGCTTAGGAGAGAATGAAAAACTGTTTTTT.

The rearrangement links TRBV7-9 to TRBJ2-2, with a possible D match to TRBD2 (6 bases). The CDR3 totals 12 residues. From germline, CDR1 is SEHNR and CDR2 FQNEAQ (reference sequence). The CDR3 reads CRSGEGTGELFF. CDR3 DNA: TGTCGTAGCGGCGAGGGCACCGGGGAGCTGTTTTTT.

The chain has TRBV19 and TRBJ2-3, with 7 positions matching TRBD1. Germline CDR1 and CDR2: LNHDA and SQIVND (reference sequence). V lost 4 bases to trimming and J lost 3 bases; unmatched junction nucleotides: 10. This CDR3 has 16 residues. The CDR3 DNA reads TGTGCCAGTAGTACCCGACCGACAGGGTGGACAGATACGCAGTATTTT. It yields the protein CASSTRPTGWTDTQYF.

The V and J genes are TRBV6-5 and TRBJ2-3; the D is unclear. CDR1 and CDR2 from the germline V gene are MNHEY and SVGAGI. The V gene lost 3 bases and the J gene lost 4 bases, with 14 bases spanning the gap. This CDR3 region has 15 residues. The CDR3 loop reads CASSYEDFSPDTQYF. In DNA form, the CDR3 reads TGTGCCAGCAGTTATGAGGATTTTAGTCCAGATACGCAGTATTTT.

This clone has just a few counts. The genes are TRBV4-3 and TRBJ1-1; D ambiguous. Germline V gene data show CDR1 as LGHNA and CDR2 as YSLEER. V was cut by 0 bases and J by 1 base, with 6 bases left in between. The CDR3 consists of 14 residues. The CDR3 sequence: CASSQDRWNTEAFF. In DNA form, the CDR3 reads TGCGCCAGCAGCCAAGATAGATGGAACACTGAAGCTTTCTTT.

V usage is TRBV5-1 and J usage is TRBJ2-3, with TRBD1 matching 9 bases. CDR1 and CDR2 (germline): SGHRS, YFSETQ. This CDR3 region has 14 residues. Losses at the gene ends were 6 bases for V and 3 bases for J; bases not matched to a gene: 5. CDR3 loop: CASTRGTGTDTQYF. For the CDR3, the DNA is TGCGCCAGCACGCGAGGGACAGGGACAGATACGCAGTATTTT. Based on the CDR3 plus reference TRBV5-1 and TRBJ2-3, the full variable domain is KAGVTQTPRYLIKTRGQQVTLSCSPISGHRSVSWYQQTPGQGLQFLFEYFSETQRNKGNFPGRFSGRQFSNSRSEMNVSTLELGDSALYLCASTRGTGTDTQYFGPGTRLTVL.

This CDR3 reads CASRGRAPRQPQHF. CDR3 DNA: TGTGCCAGCAGGGGCAGGGCCCCCAGGCAGCCCCAGCATTTT. The chain carries TRBV25-1 and TRBJ1-5; D is possibly TRBD1 (5 bases). V dropped 6 bases and J dropped 7 bases, with 16 bases sitting between them. Germline assignment: CDR1 MGHDK and CDR2 SYGVNS. The CDR3 consists of 14 residues.

This rearrangement joins TRBV4-3 to TRBJ2-2; possibly TRBD1 for D (5 bases). This CDR3 region has 14 residues. Trimming removed 4 bases at V and 3 bases at J, with 9 bases between. Germline V gives CDR1 LGHNA, CDR2 YSLEER. CDR3 DNA sequence: TGCGCCAGCAGCCGAACAGGTTACACCGGGGAGCTGTTTTTT. Encoded protein: CASSRTGYTGELFF.